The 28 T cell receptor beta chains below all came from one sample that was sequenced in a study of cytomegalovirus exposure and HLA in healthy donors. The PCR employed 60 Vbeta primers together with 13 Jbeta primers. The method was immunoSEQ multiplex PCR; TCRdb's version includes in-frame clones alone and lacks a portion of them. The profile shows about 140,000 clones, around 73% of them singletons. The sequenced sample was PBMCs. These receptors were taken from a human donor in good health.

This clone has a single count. Here the CDR3 DNA reads TGCGCCAGCAGCTTGGTCCCCAGCGGGGGGTGGGGAGAGACCCAGTACTTC. Translating gives CASSLVPSGGWGETQYF. The rearrangement joins TRBV5-1 to TRBJ2-5, with 9 bases identical to TRBD2. CDR3 length equals 17 residues. V gave up 0 bases and J gave up 4 bases; unmatched junction bases: 10. Germline V gene data show CDR1 as SGHRS and CDR2 as YFSETQ. Supplemented by reference TRBV5-1 and TRBJ2-5, the full variable domain reads KAGVTQTPRYLIKTRGQQVTLSCSPISGHRSVSWYQQTPGQGLQFLFEYFSETQRNKGNFPGRFSGRQFSNSRSEMNVSTLELGDSALYLCASSLVPSGGWGETQYFGPGTRLLVL.

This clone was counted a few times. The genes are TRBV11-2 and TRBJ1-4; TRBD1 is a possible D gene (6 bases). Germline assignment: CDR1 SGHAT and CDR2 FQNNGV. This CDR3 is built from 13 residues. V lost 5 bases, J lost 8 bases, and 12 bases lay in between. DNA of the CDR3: TGTGCCAGCAGCGAACAGGGTGGCGAAAAACTGTTTTTT. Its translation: CASSEQGGEKLFF.

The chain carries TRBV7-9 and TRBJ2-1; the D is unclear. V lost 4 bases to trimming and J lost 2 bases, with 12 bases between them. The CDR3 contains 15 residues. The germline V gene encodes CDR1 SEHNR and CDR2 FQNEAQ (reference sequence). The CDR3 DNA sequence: TGTGCCAGCAGCTCAGGTGGCGTGACCTACAATGAGCAGTTCTTC. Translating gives CASSSGGVTYNEQFF. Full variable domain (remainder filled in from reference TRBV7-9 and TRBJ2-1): DTGVSQNPRHKITKRGQNVTFRCDPISEHNRLYWYRQTLGQGPEFLTYFQNEAQLEKSRLLSDRFSAERPKGSFSTLEIQRTEQGDSAMYLCASSSGGVTYNEQFFGPGTRLTVL.

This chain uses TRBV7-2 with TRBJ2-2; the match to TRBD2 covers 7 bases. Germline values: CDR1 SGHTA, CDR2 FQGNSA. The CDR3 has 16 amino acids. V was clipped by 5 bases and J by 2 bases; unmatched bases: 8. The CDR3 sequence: CASSRWGGRNTGELFF. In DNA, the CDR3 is TGTGCCAGCAGCCGATGGGGGGGACGAAACACCGGGGAGCTGTTTTTT.

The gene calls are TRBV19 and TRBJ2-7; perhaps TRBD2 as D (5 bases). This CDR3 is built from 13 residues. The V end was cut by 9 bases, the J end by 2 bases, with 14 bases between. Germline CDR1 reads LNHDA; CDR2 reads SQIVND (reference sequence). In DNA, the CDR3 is TGTGCCAGCAAGGAACACGGGACCTACGAGCAGTACTTC. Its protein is CASKEHGTYEQYF.

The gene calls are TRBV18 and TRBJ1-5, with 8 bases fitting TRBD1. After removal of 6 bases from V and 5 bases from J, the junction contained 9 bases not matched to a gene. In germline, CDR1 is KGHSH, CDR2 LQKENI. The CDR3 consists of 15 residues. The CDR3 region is CASSRGQGGDQPQHF. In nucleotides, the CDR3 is TGTGCCAGCTCCCGCGGACAGGGTGGGGATCAGCCCCAGCATTTT.

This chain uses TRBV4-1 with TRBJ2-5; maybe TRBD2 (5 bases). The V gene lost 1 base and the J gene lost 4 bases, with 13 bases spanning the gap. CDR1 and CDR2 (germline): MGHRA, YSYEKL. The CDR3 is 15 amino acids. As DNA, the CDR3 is TGCGCCAGCAGCCAAGCCCCGCCCCGGGGAGAGACCCAGTACTTC. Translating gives CASSQAPPRGETQYF.

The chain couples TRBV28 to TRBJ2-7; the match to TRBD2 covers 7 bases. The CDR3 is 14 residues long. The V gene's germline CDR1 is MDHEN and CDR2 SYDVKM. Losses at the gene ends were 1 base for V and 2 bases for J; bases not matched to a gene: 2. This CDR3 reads CASSLSGGAYEQYF. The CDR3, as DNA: TGTGCCAGCAGTTTATCGGGGGGTGCCTACGAGCAGTACTTC.

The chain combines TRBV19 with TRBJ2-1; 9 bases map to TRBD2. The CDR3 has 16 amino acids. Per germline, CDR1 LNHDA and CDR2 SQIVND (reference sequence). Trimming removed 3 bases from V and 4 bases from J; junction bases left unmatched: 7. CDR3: CASSMREGYSYNEQFF. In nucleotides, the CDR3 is TGTGCCAGTAGTATGCGGGAGGGGTATTCATACAATGAGCAGTTCTTC.

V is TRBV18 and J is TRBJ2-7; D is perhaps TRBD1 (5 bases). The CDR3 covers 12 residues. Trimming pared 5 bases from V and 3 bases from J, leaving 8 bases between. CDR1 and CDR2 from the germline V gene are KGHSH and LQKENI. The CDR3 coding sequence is TGTGCCAGCTCAACAGACAGCTACGAGCAGTACTTC. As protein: CASSTDSYEQYF.

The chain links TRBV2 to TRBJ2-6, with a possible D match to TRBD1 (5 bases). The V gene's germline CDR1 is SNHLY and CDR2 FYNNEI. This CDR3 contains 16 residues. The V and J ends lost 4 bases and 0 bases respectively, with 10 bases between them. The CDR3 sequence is CASSVQGNSGANVLTF. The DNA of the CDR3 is TGTGCCAGCAGTGTCCAGGGTAACTCTGGGGCCAACGTCCTGACTTTC.

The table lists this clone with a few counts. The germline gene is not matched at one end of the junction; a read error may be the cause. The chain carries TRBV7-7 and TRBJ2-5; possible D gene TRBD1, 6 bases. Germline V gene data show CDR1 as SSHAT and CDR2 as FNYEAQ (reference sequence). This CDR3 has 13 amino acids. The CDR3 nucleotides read TGTGCTAGCAGCTCCAGGGGAATGGAGACCCAGTACTTC. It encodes CASSSRGMETQYF.

CDR3 coding DNA: TGTGCCAGCGGGACTAGCGGGTACGAGCAGTACTTC. Translation gives CASGTSGYEQYF. The chain links TRBV6-1 to TRBJ2-7; 12 bases are a match to TRBD2. This CDR3 has 12 amino acids. Germline V gives CDR1 MNHNS, CDR2 SASEGT. V dropped 8 bases and J dropped 4; count of bases not matched to a gene: 0.

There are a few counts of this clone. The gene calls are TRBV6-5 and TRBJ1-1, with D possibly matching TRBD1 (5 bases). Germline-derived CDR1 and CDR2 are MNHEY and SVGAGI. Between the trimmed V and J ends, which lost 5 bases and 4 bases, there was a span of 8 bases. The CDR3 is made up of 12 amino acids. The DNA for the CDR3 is TGTGCCAGCAGTCTCCAGGGCACTGAAGCTTTCTTT. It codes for CASSLQGTEAFF.

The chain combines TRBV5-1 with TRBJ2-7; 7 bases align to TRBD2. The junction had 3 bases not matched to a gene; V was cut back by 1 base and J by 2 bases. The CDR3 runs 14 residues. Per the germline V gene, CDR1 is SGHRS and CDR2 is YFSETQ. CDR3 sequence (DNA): TGCGCCAGCAGCTTGAGCGGGACCCCCTACGAGCAGTACTTC. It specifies CASSLSGTPYEQYF. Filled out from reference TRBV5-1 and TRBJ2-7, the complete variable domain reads KAGVTQTPRYLIKTRGQQVTLSCSPISGHRSVSWYQQTPGQGLQFLFEYFSETQRNKGNFPGRFSGRQFSNSRSEMNVSTLELGDSALYLCASSLSGTPYEQYFGPGTRLTVT.

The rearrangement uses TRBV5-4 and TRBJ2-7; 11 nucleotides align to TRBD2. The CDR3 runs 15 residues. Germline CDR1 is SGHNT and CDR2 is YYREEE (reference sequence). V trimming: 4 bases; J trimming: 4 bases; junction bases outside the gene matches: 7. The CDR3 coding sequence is TGTGCCAGCAGCGTACTAGCGGGAGCGCGGTACGAGCAGTACTTC. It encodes CASSVLAGARYEQYF. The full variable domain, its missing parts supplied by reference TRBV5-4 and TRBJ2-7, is ETGVTQSPTHLIKTRGQQVTLRCSSQSGHNTVSWYQQALGQGPQFIFQYYREEENGRGNFPPRFSGLQFPNYSSELNVNALELDDSALYLCASSVLAGARYEQYFGPGTRLTVT.

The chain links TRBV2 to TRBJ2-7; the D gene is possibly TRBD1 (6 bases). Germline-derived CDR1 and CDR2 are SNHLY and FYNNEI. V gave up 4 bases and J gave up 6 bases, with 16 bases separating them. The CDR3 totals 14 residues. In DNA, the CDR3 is TGTGCCAGCAGTGTTTCACAGGGTGAGGGCGAGCAGTACTTC. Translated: CASSVSQGEGEQYF.

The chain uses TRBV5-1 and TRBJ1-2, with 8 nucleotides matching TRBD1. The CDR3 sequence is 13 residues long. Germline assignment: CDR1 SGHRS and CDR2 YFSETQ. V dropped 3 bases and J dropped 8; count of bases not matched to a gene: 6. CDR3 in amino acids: CASSSGQGGGYTF. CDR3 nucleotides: TGCGCCAGCAGCTCCGGACAGGGAGGCGGCTACACCTTC.

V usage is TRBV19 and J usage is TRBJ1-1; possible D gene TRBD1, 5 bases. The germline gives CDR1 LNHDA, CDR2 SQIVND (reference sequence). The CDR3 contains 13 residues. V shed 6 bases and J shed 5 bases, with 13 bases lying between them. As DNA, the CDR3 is TGTGCCAGTAGGGAGGAGGGGCGAACTGAAGCTTTCTTT. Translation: CASREEGRTEAFF.

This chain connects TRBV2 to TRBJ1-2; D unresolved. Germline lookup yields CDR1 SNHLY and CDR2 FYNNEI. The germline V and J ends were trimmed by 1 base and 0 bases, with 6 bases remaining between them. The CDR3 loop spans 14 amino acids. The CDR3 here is CASSEVQTNYGYTF. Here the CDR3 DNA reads TGTGCCAGCAGTGAAGTTCAAACTAACTATGGCTACACCTTC.

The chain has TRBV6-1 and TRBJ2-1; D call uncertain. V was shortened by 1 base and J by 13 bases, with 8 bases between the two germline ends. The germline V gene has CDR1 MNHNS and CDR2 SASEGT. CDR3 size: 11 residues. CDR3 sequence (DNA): TGTGCCAGCAGTGAAGTCCCAAAACAGTTCTTC. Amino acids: CASSEVPKQFF.

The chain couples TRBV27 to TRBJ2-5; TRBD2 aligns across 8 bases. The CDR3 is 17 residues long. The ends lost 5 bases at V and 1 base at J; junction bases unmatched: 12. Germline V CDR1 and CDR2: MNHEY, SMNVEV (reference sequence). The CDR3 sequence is CASSPLRSGGPQETQYF. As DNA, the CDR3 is TGTGCCAGCAGTCCCCTAAGGAGCGGGGGCCCCCAAGAGACCCAGTACTTC.

The CDR3 coding sequence is TGTGCCAGCAGTACGCAGGGACTAGCGGGCGGGGAGCAGTTCTTC. Protein: CASSTQGLAGGEQFF. The V gene is TRBV6-5, the J gene TRBJ2-1; 12 bases are shared with TRBD2. Germline CDR1 reads MNHEY; CDR2 reads SVGAGI. The CDR3 contains 15 residues. Trimming at V came to 5 bases and at J to 10 bases, leaving 9 bases not matched to a gene.

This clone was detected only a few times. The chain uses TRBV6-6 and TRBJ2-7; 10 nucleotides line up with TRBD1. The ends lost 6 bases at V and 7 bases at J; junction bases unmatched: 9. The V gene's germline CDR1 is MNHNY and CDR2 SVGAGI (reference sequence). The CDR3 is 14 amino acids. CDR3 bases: TGTGCCAGCAGGCCAGACAGGGGGCCGGGGGAGCAGTACTTC. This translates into CASRPDRGPGEQYF.

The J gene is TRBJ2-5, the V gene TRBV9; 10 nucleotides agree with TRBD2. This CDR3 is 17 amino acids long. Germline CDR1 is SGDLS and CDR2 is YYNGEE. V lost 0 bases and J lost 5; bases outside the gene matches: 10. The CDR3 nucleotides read TGTGCCAGCAGCGTAGGGGCTAGCGGGAGAGGGTGGGAGACCCAGTACTTC. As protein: CASSVGASGRGWETQYF.

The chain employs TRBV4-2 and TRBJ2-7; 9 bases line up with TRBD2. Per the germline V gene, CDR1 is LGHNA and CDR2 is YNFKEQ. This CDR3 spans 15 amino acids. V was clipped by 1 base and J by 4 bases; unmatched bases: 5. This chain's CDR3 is CASSQGPLAGYEQYF. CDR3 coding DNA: TGTGCCAGCAGCCAAGGTCCCCTAGCGGGGTACGAGCAGTACTTC.

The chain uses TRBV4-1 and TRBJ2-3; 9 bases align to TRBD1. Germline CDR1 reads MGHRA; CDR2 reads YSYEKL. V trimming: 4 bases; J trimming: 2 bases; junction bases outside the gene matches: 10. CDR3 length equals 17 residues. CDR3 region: CASSLQPGQGITDTQYF. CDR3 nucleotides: TGCGCCAGCAGCCTACAACCGGGACAGGGAATCACAGATACGCAGTATTTT.

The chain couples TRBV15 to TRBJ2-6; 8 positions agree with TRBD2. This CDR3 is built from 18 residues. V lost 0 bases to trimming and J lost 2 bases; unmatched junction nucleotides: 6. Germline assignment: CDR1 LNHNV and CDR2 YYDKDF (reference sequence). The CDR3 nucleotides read TGTGCCACCAGCAGAGATCGGGGGGGACTACCTGGGGCCAACGTCCTGACTTTC. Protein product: CATSRDRGGLPGANVLTF.